This T cell receptor (beta chain) was observed in a study of siplizumab effects on memory and regulatory T cells. Profiled with immunoSEQ multiplex PCR; TCRdb holds only in-frame clones, not every one. The data contain about 87,000 clones, around 89% of them singletons. The CDR3 contains 16 residues. Trimming removed 0 bases at V and 6 bases at J, with 17 bases between. Germline CDR1 SGDLS, CDR2 YYNGEE. Study observations and caveats: Confirmation that proliferating Tregs from siplizumab cultures had suppressive function was not obtained. A major contribution to the alloresponse seemed to be made by naive T cells, which seemed more diverse than memory cells.

A word on this clone: What it binds is not known.

The sequence was obtained from a human donor in good health. What was sequenced was CD4+ T cells sorted from blood. The genes are TRBV9 and TRBJ2-3; D perhaps matches TRBD2 (6 bases). CDR3 residues: CASSVAPRGGMDTQYF. CDR3 in DNA: TGTGCCAGCAGCGTAGCGCCGCGGGGCGGCATGGATACGCAGTATTTT.